Each of the 4 T cell receptor beta chains below was sequenced from the same sample in a study of sequential checkpoint blockade in melanoma. The table came from immunoSEQ multiplex PCR; TCRdb's copy has only in-frame clones and leaves some out. The table shows about 6,100 clones, with approximately 26% occurring only once. Regarding treatment: randomized to nivolumab then ipilimumab (arm A) or the reverse (arm B). The source material was tumor tissue (inferred from file names), sampled from a patient given nivolumab and ipilimumab in sequence. These receptors originate from a human donor with melanoma.

This clone was observed a few times. The gene calls are TRBV11-3 and TRBJ2-7; 11 bases match TRBD2. CDR3 size: 18 residues. The V gene end was trimmed by 0 bases and the J gene end by 1 base; junction bases not matched to a gene: 8. CDR1 SGHNT and CDR2 YENEEA come from the germline V gene. The DNA of the CDR3 is TGTGCCAGCAGCTTAGAGCGGGCTAGCGGGGGGCCATCCTACGAGCAGTACTTC. It specifies CASSLERASGGPSYEQYF.

This clone was seen ten or more times. The V gene is TRBV11-3, the J gene TRBJ2-1; 7 bases line up with TRBD2. The CDR3 is made up of 15 amino acids. The V gene's germline CDR1 is SGHNT and CDR2 YENEEA. Losses at the gene ends were 1 base for V and 5 bases for J; bases not matched to a gene: 5. CDR3 protein: CASSLGLADHNEQFF. In nucleotides, the CDR3 is TGTGCCAGCAGCTTAGGGCTAGCGGACCACAATGAGCAGTTCTTC. Supplemented by reference TRBV11-3 and TRBJ2-1, the full variable domain reads EAGVVQSPRYKIIEKKQPVAFWCNPISGHNTLYWYLQNLGQGPELLIRYENEEAVDDSQLPKDRFSAERLKGVDSTLKIQPAELGDSAVYLCASSLGLADHNEQFFGPGTRLTVL.

This clone was seen a handful of times. The chain carries TRBV30 and TRBJ2-7, with 8 bases fitting TRBD2. The germline gives CDR1 GTSNPN, CDR2 SVGIG (reference sequence). The ends lost 7 bases at V and 2 bases at J; junction bases unmatched: 4. CDR3 size: 12 residues. The CDR3 loop reads CAFRGGPYEQYF. The CDR3 DNA follows: TGTGCCTTCCGCGGGGGGCCCTACGAGCAGTACTTC.

V gene TRBV11-3 combines with J gene TRBJ1-4; D ambiguous. The CDR3 is made up of 15 amino acids. V lost 3 bases to trimming and J lost 7 bases, with 15 bases between them. Germline assignment: CDR1 SGHNT and CDR2 YENEEA. The CDR3 DNA follows: TGTGCCAGCAGCTTGGAACCCTACCGGTCTGAAAAACTGTTTTTT. It translates to CASSLEPYRSEKLFF.